Here is one T cell receptor beta chain with its context. V lost 6 bases and J lost 8; bases outside the gene matches: 9. CDR3 length: 13 residues. The germline V gene encodes CDR1 SEHNR and CDR2 FQNEAQ (reference sequence). This specimen comes from a study of cytotoxic CD8 clonotypes in ibrutinib-treated CLL. Here immunoSEQ multiplex PCR was the method, and the copy in TCRdb shows in-frame clones only, minus some. The sample yields a few hundred thousand clones, roughly 67% seen once. Sequenced here: PBMCs, sampled after 36 months of ibrutinib treatment. The V call is TRBV7-9, the J call TRBJ1-1; 7 positions agree with TRBD1. This clonotype was sampled from a human donor with chronic lymphocytic leukemia. The CDR3 DNA follows: TGTGCCAGCAGACCGGCAGGGGGGAGGGAAGCTTTCTTT. Its protein product is CASRPAGGREAFF.